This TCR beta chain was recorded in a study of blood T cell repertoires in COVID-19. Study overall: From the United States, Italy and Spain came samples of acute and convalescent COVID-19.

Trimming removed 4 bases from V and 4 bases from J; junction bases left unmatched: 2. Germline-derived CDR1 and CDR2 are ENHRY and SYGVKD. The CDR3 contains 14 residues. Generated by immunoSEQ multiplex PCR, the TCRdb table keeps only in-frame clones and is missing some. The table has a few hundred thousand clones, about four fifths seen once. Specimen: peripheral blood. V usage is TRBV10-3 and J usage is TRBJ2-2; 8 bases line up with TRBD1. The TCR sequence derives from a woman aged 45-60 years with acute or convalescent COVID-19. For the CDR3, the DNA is TGTGCCATCAGTGTTACAGGGGGCACCGGGGAGCTGTTTTTT. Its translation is CAISVTGGTGELFF.